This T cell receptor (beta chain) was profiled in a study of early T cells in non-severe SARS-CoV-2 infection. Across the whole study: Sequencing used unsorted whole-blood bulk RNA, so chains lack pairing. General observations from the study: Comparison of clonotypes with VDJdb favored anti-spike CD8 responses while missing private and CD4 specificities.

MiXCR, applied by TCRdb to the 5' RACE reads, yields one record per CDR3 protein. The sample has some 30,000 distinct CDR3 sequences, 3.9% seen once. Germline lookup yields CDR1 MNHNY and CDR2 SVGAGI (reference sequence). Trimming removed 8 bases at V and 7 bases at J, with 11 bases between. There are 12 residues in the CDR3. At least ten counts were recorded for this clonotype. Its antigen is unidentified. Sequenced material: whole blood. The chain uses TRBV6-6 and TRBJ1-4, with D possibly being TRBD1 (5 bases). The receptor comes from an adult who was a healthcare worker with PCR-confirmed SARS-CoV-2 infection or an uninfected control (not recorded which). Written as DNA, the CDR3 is TGTGCCAGCCAAGGGGTCAGTGAAAAACTGTTTTTT. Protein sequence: CASQGVSEKLFF.